What follows are 10 T cell receptor beta chains derived from one specimen sequenced in a study of T cell changes during pregnancy in multiple sclerosis. Profiled with immunoSEQ multiplex PCR; TCRdb holds only in-frame clones, not every one. This table holds tens of thousands of clones, 90% to 95% found once. The specimen was peripheral blood, collected in the third trimester of pregnancy. The receptors originated from a female donor in good health, enrolled as a control in a pregnancy study.

The chain combines TRBV27 with TRBJ1-5, with a weak D call TRBD1 (6 bases). V lost 8 bases and J lost 7, with 18 bases in between. The CDR3 is made up of 14 amino acids. CDR1 MNHEY and CDR2 SMNVEV come from the germline V gene (reference sequence). The DNA of the CDR3 is TGTGCCAGCTCTGTGGAAAAGGGGGGGCAGCCCCAGCATTTT. This translates into CASSVEKGGQPQHF.

CDR3 amino acids: CASSPSWGEVNQPQHF. CDR3 sequence (DNA): TGTGCCAGCAGTCCTAGTTGGGGGGAGGTCAATCAGCCCCAGCATTTT. The V and J genes are TRBV6-6 and TRBJ1-5, with D possibly being TRBD1 (5 bases). Germline CDR1 and CDR2: MNHNY and SVGAGI (reference sequence). CDR3 size: 16 residues. V lost 5 bases and J lost 3, with 17 bases in between.

This chain links TRBV5-1 with TRBJ2-5; 14 nucleotides match TRBD2. The CDR3 is 15 amino acids. J gave up 5 bases and V 6 bases, and 6 bases lay outside the gene matches. Germline V CDR1 and CDR2: SGHRS, YFSETQ. The chain's CDR3 is CASISRLAGGETQYF. The DNA for the CDR3 is TGCGCCAGCATATCGCGACTAGCGGGAGGGGAGACCCAGTACTTC. Full variable domain (rest looked up from reference TRBV5-1 and TRBJ2-5): KAGVTQTPRYLIKTRGQQVTLSCSPISGHRSVSWYQQTPGQGLQFLFEYFSETQRNKGNFPGRFSGRQFSNSRSEMNVSTLELGDSALYLCASISRLAGGETQYFGPGTRLLVL.

The chain uses TRBV6-6 and TRBJ2-1, with D perhaps matching TRBD2 (5 bases). The CDR3 contains 15 residues. V was shortened by 4 bases and J by 0 bases, with 10 bases between the two germline ends. Germline assignment: CDR1 MNHNY and CDR2 SVGAGI (reference sequence). Here the CDR3 reads CASSLSGSSYNEQFF. DNA for the CDR3: TGTGCCAGCAGTTTAAGCGGAAGCTCCTACAATGAGCAGTTCTTC.

The chain carries TRBV27 and TRBJ1-2; maybe TRBD1 (6 bases). Deletions cut 4 bases from V and 4 bases from J, with 13 bases between. This CDR3 contains 14 residues. The germline V gene has CDR1 MNHEY and CDR2 SMNVEV (reference sequence). The CDR3 bases are TGTGCCAGCAGTTCCCCCGGGACAAGCTATGGCTACACCTTC. Its protein is CASSSPGTSYGYTF.

The chain links TRBV6-5 to TRBJ1-2; no clear D. The ends were cut back, 6 bases at V and 4 bases at J, with 12 bases in the middle. The length of the CDR3 is 13 residues. From germline, CDR1 is MNHEY and CDR2 SVGAGI. CDR3 DNA sequence: TGTGCCAGCAGGGTCCGGGATACCTATGGCTACACCTTC. It codes for CASRVRDTYGYTF.

This clone was seen a single time. This rearrangement joins TRBV6-1 to TRBJ2-2, with a possible D match to TRBD1 (6 bases). CDR3 length equals 15 residues. CDR1 and CDR2 from the germline V gene are MNHNS and SASEGT. V gave up 3 bases and J gave up 8 bases, with 16 bases separating them. The CDR3 bases are TGTGCCAGCAGTGAGCATCCGACAGGAGCGGGGGAGCTGTTTTTT. Its protein product is CASSEHPTGAGELFF.

V gene TRBV7-2 combines with J gene TRBJ1-1; tentative D call: TRBD1 (5 bases). Germline CDR1 SGHTA, CDR2 FQGNSA. The ends were cut back, 5 bases at V and 3 bases at J, with 19 bases in the middle. The CDR3 runs 16 residues. As DNA, the CDR3 is TGTGCCAGCAGCCCCCGGGGGGTTCGGGGCGACACTGAAGCTTTCTTT. Protein product: CASSPRGVRGDTEAFF.

The CDR3 sequence is CASSFGSRGDEQYF. In nucleotides, the CDR3 is TGTGCCAGCAGCTTCGGGTCTCGCGGCGACGAGCAGTACTTC. J is TRBJ2-7 and V is TRBV7-6; the D is unclear. This CDR3 comprises 14 residues. The V end was cut by 3 bases, the J end by 5 bases, with 14 bases between. Germline CDR1 and CDR2: SGHVS and FNYEAQ.

CDR3 region: CASSRESSGNTIYF. CDR3 DNA sequence: TGCGCCAGCAGCCGCGAGAGCTCTGGAAACACCATATATTTT. The chain couples TRBV4-1 to TRBJ1-3; no clear D. With 4 bases removed from V and 0 bases from J, the gap between germline ends came to 7 bases. CDR1 MGHRA and CDR2 YSYEKL come from the germline V gene. This CDR3 spans 14 amino acids.